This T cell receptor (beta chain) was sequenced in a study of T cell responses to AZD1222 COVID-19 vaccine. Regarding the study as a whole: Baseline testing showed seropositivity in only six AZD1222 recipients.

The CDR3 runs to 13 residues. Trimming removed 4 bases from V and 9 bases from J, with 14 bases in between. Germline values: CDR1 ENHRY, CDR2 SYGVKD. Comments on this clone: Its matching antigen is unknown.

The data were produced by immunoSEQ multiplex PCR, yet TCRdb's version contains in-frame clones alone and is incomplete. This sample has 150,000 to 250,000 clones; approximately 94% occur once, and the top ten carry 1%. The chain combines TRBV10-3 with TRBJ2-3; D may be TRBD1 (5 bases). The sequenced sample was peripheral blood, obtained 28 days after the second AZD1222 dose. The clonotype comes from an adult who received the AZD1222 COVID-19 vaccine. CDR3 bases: TGTGCCATCAGTGTCAAGGGGATTCCAACGCAGTATTTT. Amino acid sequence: CAISVKGIPTQYF.